Below, 27 T cell receptor beta chains from the same sample are listed, as sequenced in a study of shared clonotypes between healthy human individuals. The assay was immunoSEQ multiplex PCR, and TCRdb's table has in-frame clones only and misses some. The sample carries some 1.5 million clones, under 99% recorded once. The sample comprised naive CD4+ T cells sorted from blood. This sample's subset: CD45RA+ positively selected. These receptor sequences come from a man aged 25-45 years in good health.

The sample holds one count of this clone. V gene TRBV10-3 combines with J gene TRBJ2-7; 9 nucleotides agree with TRBD1. Trimming at V came to 3 bases and at J to 3 bases, leaving 6 bases not matched to a gene. Germline V gene lookup returns CDR1 ENHRY and CDR2 SYGVKD. The CDR3 has 15 amino acids. CDR3 bases: TGTGCCATCAGTGACCGGGACAGGGTAGACTACGAGCAGTACTTC. It encodes CAISDRDRVDYEQYF.

This chain joins TRBV18 and TRBJ1-4; 7 bases agree with TRBD1. J gave up 8 bases and V 6 bases, and 9 bases lay outside the gene matches. This CDR3 has 14 residues. Germline loops: CDR1 KGHSH, CDR2 LQKENI. The CDR3 spells CASSFEGAREKLFF. DNA of the CDR3: TGTGCCAGCTCTTTCGAGGGGGCAAGAGAAAAACTGTTTTTT.

The chain carries TRBV28 and TRBJ2-7; maybe TRBD2 (6 bases). The CDR3 runs to 13 residues. CDR1 and CDR2 (germline): MDHEN, SYDVKM. Trimming removed 6 bases at V and 0 bases at J, with 9 bases between. This chain's CDR3 is CASRLGSSYEQYF. The CDR3 DNA sequence: TGTGCCAGCAGACTCGGGAGCTCCTACGAGCAGTACTTC. The full variable domain, completed using reference TRBV28 and TRBJ2-7, is DVKVTQSSRYLVKRTGEKVFLECVQDMDHENMFWYRQDPGLGLRLIYFSYDVKMKEKGDIPEGYSVSREKKERFSLILESASTNQTSMYLCASRLGSSYEQYFGPGTRLTVT.

This sequence joins TRBV25-1 and TRBJ2-5, with D tentatively TRBD1 or TRBD2 (5 bases each). This CDR3 region has 15 residues. Germline CDR1 is MGHDK and CDR2 is SYGVNS. Trimming pared 3 bases from V and 1 base from J, leaving 12 bases between. In DNA, the CDR3 is TGTGCCAGCAGTGAGGGGGTGTCAGCCCAAGAGACCCAGTACTTC. Its translation is CASSEGVSAQETQYF.

The DNA of the CDR3 is TGTGCCAGCTCACCATCTGATGATACGCAGTATTTT. It is translated as CASSPSDDTQYF. V and J are TRBV18 and TRBJ2-3; D gene uncertain. The CDR3 consists of 12 residues. Deletions cut 2 bases from V and 6 bases from J, with 6 bases between. Germline V gene data show CDR1 as KGHSH and CDR2 as LQKENI.

The rearrangement uses TRBV5-1 and TRBJ2-1; TRBD2 matches 9 bases. In germline, CDR1 is SGHRS, CDR2 YFSETQ. The J segment lost 4 bases and the V segment lost 2 bases, leaving 7 bases of the junction unmatched. CDR3 length equals 16 residues. In nucleotides, the CDR3 is TGCGCCAGCAGCTTTACGACTAGCGGAGAATACAATGAGCAGTTCTTC. Its translation is CASSFTTSGEYNEQFF.

This chain connects TRBV11-2 to TRBJ2-1, with 12 nucleotides matching TRBD2. The trim removed 5 bases at V and 9 bases at J, leaving 8 bases unmatched. In germline, CDR1 is SGHAT, CDR2 FQNNGV. The CDR3 is 15 residues long. Here the CDR3 DNA reads TGTGCCAGCAGCCCTCCTAGCGGGAGGGCAATTGAGCAGTTCTTC. Protein: CASSPPSGRAIEQFF.

As for this clone: The sample contains more than one DNA sequence encoding this CDR3. V usage is TRBV29-1 and J usage is TRBJ2-7; no definite D call. CDR3 size: 11 residues. V lost 6 bases, J lost 2 bases, and 8 bases lay in between. Germline V gene lookup returns CDR1 SQVTM and CDR2 ANQGSEA. The CDR3 nucleotides are TGCAGCGTCTCCGGCCCCTACGAGCAGTACTTC. Its translation: CSVSGPYEQYF.

The V and J genes are TRBV18 and TRBJ1-1, with D possibly TRBD1 on 6 matching bases. The germline CDR1 and CDR2 sequences are KGHSH and LQKENI. This CDR3 region has 14 residues. V lost 10 bases to trimming and J lost 3 bases, with 18 bases between them. The CDR3 DNA reads as TGTGCCACAACCTTCGGCAGGGGTGACACTGAAGCTTTCTTT. Its protein is CATTFGRGDTEAFF.

V usage is TRBV19 and J usage is TRBJ2-6; D may correspond to TRBD1 or TRBD2 (6 bases each). Germline V CDR1 and CDR2: LNHDA, SQIVND (reference sequence). The CDR3 sequence is 16 residues long. V was clipped by 3 bases and J by 1 base, with 10 bases between them. This chain's CDR3 is CASSIGGTSGANVLTF. The CDR3, as DNA: TGTGCCAGTAGTATTGGGGGGACATCTGGGGCCAACGTCCTGACTTTC. The variable domain in full, completed from reference TRBV19 and TRBJ2-6, reads DGGITQSPKYLFRKEGQNVTLSCEQNLNHDAMYWYRQDPGQGLRLIYYSQIVNDFQKGDIAEGYSVSREKKESFPLTVTSAQKNPTAFYLCASSIGGTSGANVLTFGAGSRLTVL.

The chain has TRBV18 and TRBJ1-1; TRBD1 matches at 7 bases. The CDR3 spans 15 residues. Germline V gene sequence: CDR1 KGHSH, CDR2 LQKENI. V was clipped by 6 bases and J by 4 bases; unmatched bases: 11. Here the CDR3 DNA reads TGTGCCAGCTCCCGCGGACAGGCTGGGGGCACTGAAGCTTTCTTT. As protein: CASSRGQAGGTEAFF.

The rearrangement uses TRBV6-1 and TRBJ2-3, with a tentative D call TRBD2 (5 bases). CDR3 size: 17 residues. V gave up 4 bases and J gave up 1 base, with 18 bases separating them. The germline CDR1 and CDR2 sequences are MNHNS and SASEGT. In DNA form, the CDR3 reads TGTGCCAGCAGTGGCCCCGGGGTGGGTTCGGGCACAGATACGCAGTATTTT. Its protein product is CASSGPGVGSGTDTQYF.

The CDR3 sequence is CASSQGRNTEAFF. DNA for the CDR3: TGTGCCAGCAGTCAAGGACGGAACACTGAAGCTTTCTTT. The chain combines TRBV6-5 with TRBJ1-1; D remains unclear. CDR3 length equals 13 residues. Trimming pared 5 bases from V and 1 base from J, leaving 8 bases between. Germline V gene lookup returns CDR1 MNHEY and CDR2 SVGAGI.

V usage is TRBV27 and J usage is TRBJ1-3; a weak D match, TRBD1 (6 bases). The CDR3 is 16 residues long. Germline V gives CDR1 MNHEY, CDR2 SMNVEV (reference sequence). V was trimmed by 0 bases and J by 3 bases, leaving 12 bases between them. CDR3 nucleotide sequence: TGTGCCAGCAGTTTATCATTCACAGGGTTTGGAAACACCATATATTTT. Protein sequence: CASSLSFTGFGNTIYF.

V is TRBV27 and J is TRBJ2-1; tentative D call: TRBD2 (5 bases). The germline CDR1 and CDR2 sequences are MNHEY and SMNVEV (reference sequence). V lost 8 bases and J 5 bases, leaving 34 bases between the germline ends. This CDR3 is built from 20 residues. The CDR3 here is CASGSVPGTWNRGKNNEQFF. CDR3 DNA: TGTGCCAGCGGGTCGGTCCCGGGTACCTGGAACCGGGGTAAGAACAATGAGCAGTTCTTC.

A note on this clone: At the DNA level, this CDR3 is encoded by other sequences in the same sample as well. The CDR3 is CASSFFRETQYF. CDR3 nucleotide sequence: TGTGCCAGCAGTTTTTTTCGAGAGACCCAGTACTTC. V usage is TRBV28 and J usage is TRBJ2-5, with unresolved D. V was trimmed by 3 bases and J by 4 bases, leaving 6 bases between them. Looked up from germline, CDR1 is MDHEN and CDR2 is SYDVKM. The length of the CDR3 is 12 residues.

This clone was seen only once. The chain uses TRBV11-3 and TRBJ2-6, with D maybe TRBD2 (5 bases). The germline V gene has CDR1 SGHNT and CDR2 YENEEA. Trimming removed 0 bases at V and 0 bases at J, with 12 bases between. The CDR3 runs 18 residues. The CDR3 nucleotides read TGTGCCAGCAGCTTAGATCGGGGTCGGTACTCTGGGGCCAACGTCCTGACTTTC. Protein product: CASSLDRGRYSGANVLTF.

The gene calls are TRBV10-2 and TRBJ1-2; D unclear. The V gene lost 5 bases and the J gene lost 2 bases, with 18 bases spanning the gap. The CDR3 is 16 residues long. CDR1 is WSHSY and CDR2 is SAAADI in the germline V gene. CDR3 amino acids: CASSWGGQATNYGYTF. DNA for the CDR3: TGCGCCAGCAGTTGGGGAGGGCAGGCGACGAACTATGGCTACACCTTC.

This sequence joins TRBV10-1 and TRBJ2-1; D is unclear. Germline V gene lookup returns CDR1 WNHNN and CDR2 SYGVQD (reference sequence). V was trimmed by 3 bases and J by 9 bases, leaving 9 bases between them. CDR3 length: 12 amino acids. This CDR3 reads CASSDVGTEQFF. The CDR3 DNA is TGCGCCAGCAGTGATGTGGGAACTGAGCAGTTCTTC.

Of note for this clone: One end of the junction does not line up with germline, which may come from a read error. The rearrangement links TRBV4-1 to TRBJ2-1; TRBD2 aligns across 10 bases. Germline lookup yields CDR1 MGHRA and CDR2 YSYEKL. There are 17 residues in the CDR3. CDR3 DNA sequence: TGCGCCAGCAACCAAGAAGCTAGCGGGAGACTCAACAATGAGCAGTTCTTC. This translates into CASNQEASGRLNNEQFF.

The chain is built from TRBV28 and TRBJ2-7; D uncertain. The germline V and J ends were trimmed by 4 bases and 7 bases, with 17 bases remaining between them. This CDR3 has 14 amino acids. In germline, CDR1 is MDHEN, CDR2 SYDVKM. CDR3 residues: CASSSLTIPREQYF. As DNA, the CDR3 is TGTGCCAGCAGTTCCCTGACGATCCCTCGGGAGCAGTACTTC. The full variable domain, its missing parts supplied by reference TRBV28 and TRBJ2-7, is DVKVTQSSRYLVKRTGEKVFLECVQDMDHENMFWYRQDPGLGLRLIYFSYDVKMKEKGDIPEGYSVSREKKERFSLILESASTNQTSMYLCASSSLTIPREQYFGPGTRLTVT.

This rearrangement joins TRBV5-4 to TRBJ2-5; D is possibly TRBD1 or TRBD2 (6 bases each). Germline V gene sequence: CDR1 SGHNT, CDR2 YYREEE (reference sequence). This CDR3 has 13 residues. The ends were cut back, 2 bases at V and 5 bases at J, with 10 bases in the middle. CDR3 nucleotides: TGTGCCAGCAGCTTTATAGGGGGGGAGACCCAGTACTTC. This codes for CASSFIGGETQYF.

CDR3 DNA sequence: TGTGCCAGCAGCTCCACGGGAGGGCCTAATGAGCAGTTCTTC. Translated: CASSSTGGPNEQFF. The rearrangement joins TRBV7-2 to TRBJ2-1, with 8 bases lining up with TRBD2. J lost 7 bases, V lost 4 bases, and 6 bases had no gene match. Germline V CDR1 and CDR2: SGHTA, FQGNSA. This CDR3 has 14 residues.

This clone was seen once. V usage is TRBV9 and J usage is TRBJ1-3; 9 bases match TRBD1. V shed 5 bases, J shed 3 bases, and the junction held 6 bases outside the gene matches. The CDR3 has 15 residues. Germline CDR1 is SGDLS and CDR2 is YYNGEE. As DNA, the CDR3 is TGTGCCAGCAGTCGAACAGGGGGCTATGGAAACACCATATATTTT. Translating gives CASSRTGGYGNTIYF.

The chain carries TRBV6-4 and TRBJ2-1, with TRBD2 identical over 8 bases. CDR1 is MRHNA, CDR2 SNTAGT, per germline. The CDR3 contains 13 residues. J gave up 7 bases and V 6 bases, and 5 bases lay outside the gene matches. The CDR3 is CASRASGLNEQFF. The CDR3 DNA reads TGTGCCAGCAGAGCTAGCGGGCTGAATGAGCAGTTCTTC.

This chain connects TRBV5-4 to TRBJ2-3, with 7 bases lining up with TRBD2. This CDR3 comprises 15 residues. J was trimmed by 6 bases and V by 0 bases; bases with no gene match: 7. Germline CDR1 and CDR2: SGHNT and YYREEE (reference sequence). The DNA of the CDR3 is TGTGCCAGCAGCTTGGTAACTAGCGCTGCGGATACGCAGTATTTT. Its protein product is CASSLVTSAADTQYF.

The chain has TRBV9 and TRBJ1-2; 9 bases align to TRBD1. Germline V lookup: CDR1 SGDLS, CDR2 YYNGEE. The CDR3 consists of 16 residues. After removal of 0 bases from V and 4 bases from J, the junction contained 7 bases not matched to a gene. CDR3 loop: CASSVGPGQGTYGYTF. The CDR3 region has the DNA TGTGCCAGCAGCGTAGGGCCGGGACAGGGCACCTATGGCTACACCTTC.